The text below deals with one T cell receptor beta chain. The data were obtained in a study of blood T cell repertoires in COVID-19. J was trimmed by 4 bases and V by 1 base; bases with no gene match: 9. From germline, CDR1 is SGHNT and CDR2 YENEEA. This CDR3 has 17 amino acids. Assay used: immunoSEQ multiplex PCR; TCRdb lists only in-frame clones, some missing. This table has 430,000 or so clones, over 75% appearing once. The sample consisted of PBMCs or T cells enriched from blood (not recorded which). The chain carries TRBV11-3 and TRBJ2-2; 7 positions agree with TRBD2. The receptor's source is a woman between 35 and 50 years old who had recovered from COVID-19. In nucleotides, the CDR3 is TGTGCCAGCAGCTTAGGAGCTTGGCGGGAGTTCACCGGGGAGCTGTTTTTT. Amino acids: CASSLGAWREFTGELFF.